The 24 T cell receptor beta chains given below trace back to one sample, sequenced in a study of monozygotic twins with inflammatory bowel disease. TCRdb reworked the 5' RACE reads into one entry per CDR3 protein, no DNA. The sample totals some 160,000 distinct CDR3 sequences. Sequenced: blood. These receptors all come from a human donor with ulcerative colitis or Crohn's disease, or a healthy co-twin of an affected twin (not recorded which).

The chain recombines TRBV18 with TRBJ2-1. CDR3 size: 13 residues. Germline values: CDR1 KGHSH, CDR2 LQKENI. This CDR3 is CASSPLVHNEQFF.

The chain uses TRBV12-3 or TRBV12-4 and TRBJ2-1; TCRdb reports TRBD1, a call that lacks DNA to check it against. There are 15 residues in the CDR3. The CDR3 spells CASSSPGPQGREQFF.

V and J are TRBV14 and TRBJ2-7. From germline, CDR1 is SGHDN and CDR2 FVKESK. This CDR3 has 13 residues. This CDR3 reads CASSHLGSYEQYF.

This chain links TRBV6-1 with TRBJ2-6. This CDR3 is built from 15 residues. Germline V gene data show CDR1 as MNHNS and CDR2 as SASEGT. CDR3 residues: CASRVGTSGANVLTF.

The chain carries TRBV11-2 and TRBJ2-7; TCRdb's D gene call, TRBD1, goes unchecked for lack of DNA. This CDR3 contains 13 residues. Germline V CDR1 and CDR2: SGHAT, FQNNGV. The CDR3 is CASSLGGRVVQYF.

The gene calls are TRBV18 and TRBJ1-4; as DNA is missing, the TRBD1 call by TCRdb cannot be tested. The CDR3 spans 12 residues. CDR1 is KGHSH, CDR2 LQKENI, per germline. The CDR3 loop is CASSPMDRRLFF.

The chain combines TRBV5-1 with TRBJ2-7; TCRdb outputs TRBD2, but without DNA this stays unchecked. The CDR3 loop spans 14 amino acids. The germline V gene has CDR1 SGHRS and CDR2 YFSETQ. The CDR3 sequence is CASSSGTSSYEQYF.

The V call is TRBV5-1, the J call TRBJ2-7; no DNA is available, so the TRBD2 call from TCRdb remains unchecked. This CDR3 is 14 amino acids long. Germline V gene data show CDR1 as SGHRS and CDR2 as YFSETQ. CDR3 protein: CASSAGGPSYEQYF.

The rearrangement joins TRBV5-4 to TRBJ2-2; without DNA, the TCRdb call of TRBD1 cannot be checked. Germline CDR1 and CDR2: SGHNT and YYREEE (reference sequence). The CDR3 is 16 amino acids. CDR3 loop: CASSPSPNRDTGELFF.

The chain is built from TRBV6-2 or TRBV6-3 and TRBJ2-2; TCRdb returns TRBD2, unconfirmable since there is no DNA. The germline V gene has CDR1 MNHEY and CDR2 SVGEGT. This CDR3 is built from 16 residues. CDR3 region: CASSYGVAGNTGELFF.

This CDR3 is CASSLPRSGLNTEAFF. The gene calls are TRBV5-5 and TRBJ1-1; the TCRdb call, TRBD1, lacks DNA for checking. CDR1 is SGHKS, CDR2 YYEKEE, per germline (reference sequence). This CDR3 is 16 amino acids long.

The chain has TRBV4-1 and TRBJ1-5; as DNA is missing, the TRBD1 call by TCRdb cannot be tested. The CDR3 spans 19 residues. Germline-derived CDR1 and CDR2 are MGHRA and YSYEKL. CDR3 sequence reads: CASSRDGQGGVGSNQPQHF.

The CDR3 reads CASSFQGSGRAGNNEQFF. This rearrangement joins TRBV11-1 to TRBJ2-1; TCRdb indicates TRBD2, and absent DNA this call remains unverified. In germline, CDR1 is SGHAT, CDR2 FQDESV (reference sequence). CDR3 length: 18 residues.

The rearrangement uses TRBV7-3 and TRBJ2-1; TCRdb's assignment of TRBD2 cannot be checked, as there is no DNA. The CDR3 has 15 amino acids. CDR1 and CDR2 (germline): SGHTA, FQGTGA. CDR3: CASSLTGEGFDEQFF.

The chain has TRBV20-1 and TRBJ2-7; TCRdb outputs TRBD1, but without DNA this stays unchecked. The CDR3 runs to 14 residues. Germline CDR1 DFQATT, CDR2 SNEGSKA (reference sequence). CDR3 in amino acids: CSARRGDSSYEQYF.

The CDR3 sequence: CASSYGQGSVKAFF. The chain employs TRBV6-2 or TRBV6-3 and TRBJ1-1; the TCRdb D gene call, TRBD1, has no DNA to confirm it. CDR3 length equals 14 residues. Germline CDR1 reads MNHEY; CDR2 reads SVGEGT.

The V call is TRBV5-1, the J call TRBJ1-1. Germline CDR1 reads SGHRS; CDR2 reads YFSETQ. The CDR3 runs to 14 residues. The CDR3 here is CASSVDGVNTEAFF.

V usage is TRBV4-1 and J usage is TRBJ2-7. The germline CDR1 and CDR2 sequences are MGHRA and YSYEKL. The CDR3 length is 14 residues. CDR3 residues: CASSQDKTVYEQYF.

This chain connects TRBV5-1 to TRBJ1-1; TCRdb's assignment of TRBD1 cannot be checked, as there is no DNA. CDR1 is SGHRS and CDR2 is YFSETQ in the germline V gene. CDR3 length: 14 amino acids. The CDR3 is CASSTEIRGTEAFF.

The genes are TRBV6-2 or TRBV6-3 and TRBJ2-5; TCRdb's assignment of TRBD1 cannot be checked, as there is no DNA. The CDR3 consists of 13 residues. Looked up from germline, CDR1 is MNHEY and CDR2 is SVGEGT. CDR3 sequence reads: CASSSGGTETQYF.

This chain connects TRBV5-1 to TRBJ2-3; absent DNA, TCRdb's TRBD2 call cannot be checked. CDR1 and CDR2 from the germline V gene are SGHRS and YFSETQ. This CDR3 contains 15 residues. CDR3 sequence reads: CASSYVSGATDTQYF.

This sequence joins TRBV5-6 and TRBJ1-3. The CDR3 loop spans 14 amino acids. Looked up from germline, CDR1 is SGHDT and CDR2 is YYEEEE. The CDR3 loop is CASSLRDLPRTIYF.

The rearrangement links TRBV20-1 to TRBJ2-5; TCRdb picks TRBD1, but there is no DNA to check that call. In germline, CDR1 is DFQATT, CDR2 SNEGSKA (reference sequence). This CDR3 comprises 11 residues. The CDR3 loop reads CSVPGGETQYF.

The rearrangement joins TRBV18 to TRBJ2-7. Germline CDR1 and CDR2: KGHSH and LQKENI. The CDR3 extends over 14 amino acids. The chain's CDR3 is CASSRTDGSYEQYF.